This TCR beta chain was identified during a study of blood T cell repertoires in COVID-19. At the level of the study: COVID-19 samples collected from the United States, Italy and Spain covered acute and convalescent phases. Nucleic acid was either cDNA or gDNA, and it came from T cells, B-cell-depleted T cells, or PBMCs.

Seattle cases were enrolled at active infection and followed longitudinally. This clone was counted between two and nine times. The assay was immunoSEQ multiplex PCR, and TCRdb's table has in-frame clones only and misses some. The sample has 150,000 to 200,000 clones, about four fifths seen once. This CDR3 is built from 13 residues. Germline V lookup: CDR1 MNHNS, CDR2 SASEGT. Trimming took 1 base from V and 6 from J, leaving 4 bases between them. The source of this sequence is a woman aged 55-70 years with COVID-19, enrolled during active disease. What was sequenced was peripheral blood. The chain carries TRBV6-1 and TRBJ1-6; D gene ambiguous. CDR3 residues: CASSEGLNSPLHF. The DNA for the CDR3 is TGTGCCAGCAGTGAAGGTCTTAATTCACCCCTCCACTTT.